The present entry profiles one TCR beta chain with its context. This CDR3 region has 16 residues. Trimming cost V 2 bases and J 3 bases; bases outside gene matches: 2. CDR1 is MDHEN, CDR2 SYDVKM, per germline. This record belongs to a study of control samples from healthy donors and cancer patients. TCRdb's table, derived via immunoSEQ multiplex PCR, lists solely in-frame clones and lacks some. The table records 400,000 to 450,000 clones, 75% to 95% of them present only once. The source material was PBMCs. This TCR came from a man between 40 and 49 years old with head and neck cancer. This chain connects TRBV28 to TRBJ2-5; 14 bases are shared with TRBD2. CDR3 coding DNA: TGTGCCAGCAGTTTAGGGACTAGCGGGAGAGAAGAGACCCAGTACTTC. This encodes CASSLGTSGREETQYF. Together with reference TRBV28 and TRBJ2-5, the CDR3 gives the full variable domain: DVKVTQSSRYLVKRTGEKVFLECVQDMDHENMFWYRQDPGLGLRLIYFSYDVKMKEKGDIPEGYSVSREKKERFSLILESASTNQTSMYLCASSLGTSGREETQYFGPGTRLLVL.